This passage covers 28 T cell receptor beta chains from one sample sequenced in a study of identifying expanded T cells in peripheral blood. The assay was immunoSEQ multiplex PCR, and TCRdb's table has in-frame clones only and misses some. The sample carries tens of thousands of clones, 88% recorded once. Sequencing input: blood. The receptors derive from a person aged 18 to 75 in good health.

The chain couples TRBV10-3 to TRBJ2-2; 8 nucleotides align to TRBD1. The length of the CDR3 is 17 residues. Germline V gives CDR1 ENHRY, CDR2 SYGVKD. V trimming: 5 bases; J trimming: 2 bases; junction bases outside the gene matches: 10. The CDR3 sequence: CAISIPQGALNTGELFF. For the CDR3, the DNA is TGTGCCATCAGTATCCCCCAGGGGGCTCTCAACACCGGGGAGCTGTTTTTT.

The CDR3 here is CASSDRDTTDTQYF. The CDR3 DNA follows: TGTGCCAGCAGTGACCGGGACACCACAGATACGCAGTATTTT. This chain joins TRBV27 and TRBJ2-3; TRBD1 might be the D (6 bases). The CDR3 is 14 amino acids. The germline gives CDR1 MNHEY, CDR2 SMNVEV (reference sequence). The V end was cut by 5 bases, the J end by 2 bases, with 11 bases between.

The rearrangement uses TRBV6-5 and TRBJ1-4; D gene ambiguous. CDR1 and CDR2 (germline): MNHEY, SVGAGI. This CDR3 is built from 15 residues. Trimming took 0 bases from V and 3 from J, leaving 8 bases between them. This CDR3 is CASSYSGRPNEKLFF. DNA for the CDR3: TGTGCCAGCAGTTACTCGGGGAGGCCTAATGAAAAACTGTTTTTT.

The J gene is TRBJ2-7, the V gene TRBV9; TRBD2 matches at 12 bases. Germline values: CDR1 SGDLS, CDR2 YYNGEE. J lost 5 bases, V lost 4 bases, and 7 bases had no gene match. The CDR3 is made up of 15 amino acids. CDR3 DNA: TGTGCCAGCAGCCCTAGACTAGCGGGAGTCAACGAGCAGTACTTC. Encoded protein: CASSPRLAGVNEQYF.

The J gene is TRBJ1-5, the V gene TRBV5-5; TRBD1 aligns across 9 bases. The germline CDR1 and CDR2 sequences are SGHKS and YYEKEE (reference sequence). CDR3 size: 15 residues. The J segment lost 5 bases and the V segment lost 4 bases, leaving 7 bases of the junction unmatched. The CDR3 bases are TGTGCCAGCAGCCCCTCCGGGACAGGGTATCAGCCCCAGCATTTT. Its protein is CASSPSGTGYQPQHF.

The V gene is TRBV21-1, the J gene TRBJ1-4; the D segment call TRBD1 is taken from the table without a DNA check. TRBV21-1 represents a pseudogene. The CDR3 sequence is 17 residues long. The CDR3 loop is CASGRTGVPTGNEKLFF. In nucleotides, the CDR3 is TGTGCCAGCGGTCGGACAGGGGTCCCCACAGGTAATGAAAAACTGTTTTTT.

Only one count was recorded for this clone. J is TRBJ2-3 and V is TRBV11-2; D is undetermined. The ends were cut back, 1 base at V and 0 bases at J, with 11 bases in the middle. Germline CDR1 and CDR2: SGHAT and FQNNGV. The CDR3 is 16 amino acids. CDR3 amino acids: CASSLGLSSSTDTQYF. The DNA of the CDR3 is TGTGCCAGCAGCTTAGGTCTCTCATCTAGCACAGATACGCAGTATTTT.

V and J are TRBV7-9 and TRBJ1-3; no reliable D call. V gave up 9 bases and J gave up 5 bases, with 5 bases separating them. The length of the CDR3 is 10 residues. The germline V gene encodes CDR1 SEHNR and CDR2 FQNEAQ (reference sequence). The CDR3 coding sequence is TGTGCCAGTTCAAGAAACACCATATATTTT. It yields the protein CASSRNTIYF.

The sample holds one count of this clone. The CDR3 region is CASRDLGVGTEAFF. In DNA form, the CDR3 reads TGTGCCAGCAGGGATTTGGGGGTTGGCACTGAAGCTTTCTTT. The chain recombines TRBV7-3 with TRBJ1-1, with D perhaps matching TRBD1 (5 bases). The V end was cut by 6 bases, the J end by 4 bases, with 15 bases between. Looked up from germline, CDR1 is SGHTA and CDR2 is FQGTGA. The CDR3 spans 14 residues.

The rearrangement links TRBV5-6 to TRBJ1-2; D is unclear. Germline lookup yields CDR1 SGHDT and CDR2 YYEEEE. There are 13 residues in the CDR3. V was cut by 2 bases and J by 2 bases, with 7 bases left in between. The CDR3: CASSFGPNYGYTF. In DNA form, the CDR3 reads TGTGCCAGCAGCTTTGGGCCGAACTATGGCTACACCTTC.

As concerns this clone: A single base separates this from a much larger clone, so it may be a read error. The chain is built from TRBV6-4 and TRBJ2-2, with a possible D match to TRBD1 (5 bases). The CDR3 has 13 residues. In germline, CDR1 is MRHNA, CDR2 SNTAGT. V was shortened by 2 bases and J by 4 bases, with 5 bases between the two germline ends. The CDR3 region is CASSDGATGELFF. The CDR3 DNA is TGTGCCAGCAGTGACGGGGCCACCGGGGAGCTGTTTTTT.

Here the CDR3 DNA reads TGTGCCAGCAGTTCCTCCCCGGGACAGGGGCTTTTAAGCCAGCCCCAGCATTTT. Its translation is CASSSSPGQGLLSQPQHF. V usage is TRBV28 and J usage is TRBJ1-5; TRBD1 matches at 10 bases. Germline V gene data show CDR1 as MDHEN and CDR2 as SYDVKM. Trimming removed 4 bases from V and 7 bases from J; junction bases left unmatched: 16. The CDR3 has 18 amino acids.

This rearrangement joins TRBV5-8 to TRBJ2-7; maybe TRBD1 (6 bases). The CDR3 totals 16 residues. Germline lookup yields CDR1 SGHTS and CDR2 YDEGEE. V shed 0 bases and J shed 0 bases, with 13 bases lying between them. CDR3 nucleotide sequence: TGTGCCAGCAGCTTGGAAACAGGGCTCAGCTCCTACGAGCAGTACTTC. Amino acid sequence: CASSLETGLSSYEQYF.

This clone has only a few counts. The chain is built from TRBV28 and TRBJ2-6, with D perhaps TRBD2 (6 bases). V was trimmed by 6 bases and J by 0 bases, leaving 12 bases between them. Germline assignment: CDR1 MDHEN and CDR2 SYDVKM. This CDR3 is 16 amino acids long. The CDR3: CASSSGRISGANVLTF. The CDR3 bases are TGTGCCAGCAGCAGCGGGCGGATCTCTGGGGCCAACGTCCTGACTTTC.

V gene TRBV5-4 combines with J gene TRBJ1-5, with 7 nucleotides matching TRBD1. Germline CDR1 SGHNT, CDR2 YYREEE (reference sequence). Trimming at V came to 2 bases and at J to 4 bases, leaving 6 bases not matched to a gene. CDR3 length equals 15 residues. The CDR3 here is CASSLQGTENQPQHF. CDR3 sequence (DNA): TGTGCCAGCAGCTTACAAGGGACAGAAAATCAGCCCCAGCATTTT.

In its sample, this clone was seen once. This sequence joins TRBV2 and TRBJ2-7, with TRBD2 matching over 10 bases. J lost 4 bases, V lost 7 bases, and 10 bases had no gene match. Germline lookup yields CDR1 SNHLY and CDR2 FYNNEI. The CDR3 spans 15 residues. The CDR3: CASTAEAGGKYEQYF. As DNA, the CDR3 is TGTGCCAGCACCGCAGAAGCGGGGGGGAAGTACGAGCAGTACTTC.

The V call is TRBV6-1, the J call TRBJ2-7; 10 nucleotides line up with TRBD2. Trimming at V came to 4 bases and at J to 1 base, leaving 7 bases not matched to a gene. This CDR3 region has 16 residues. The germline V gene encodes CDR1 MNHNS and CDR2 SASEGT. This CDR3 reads CASSAGGSGGSYEQYF. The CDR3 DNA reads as TGTGCCAGCAGTGCAGGGGGTAGCGGGGGGTCCTACGAGCAGTACTTC.

This chain's CDR3 is CASSLTRGGETQYF. CDR3 DNA: TGTGCCAGCAGTCTAACAAGGGGGGGAGAGACCCAGTACTTC. The rearrangement joins TRBV27 to TRBJ2-5, with D possibly matching TRBD2 (7 bases). Between the trimmed V and J ends, which lost 5 bases and 4 bases, there was a span of 14 bases. Germline loops: CDR1 MNHEY, CDR2 SMNVEV (reference sequence). The CDR3 length is 14 residues.

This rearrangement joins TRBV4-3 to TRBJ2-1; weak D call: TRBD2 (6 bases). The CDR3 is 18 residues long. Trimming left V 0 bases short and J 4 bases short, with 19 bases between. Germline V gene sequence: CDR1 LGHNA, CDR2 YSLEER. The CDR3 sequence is CASSQETAGLAPYNEQFF. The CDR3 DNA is TGCGCCAGCAGCCAAGAAACGGCGGGGCTAGCACCGTACAATGAGCAGTTCTTC.

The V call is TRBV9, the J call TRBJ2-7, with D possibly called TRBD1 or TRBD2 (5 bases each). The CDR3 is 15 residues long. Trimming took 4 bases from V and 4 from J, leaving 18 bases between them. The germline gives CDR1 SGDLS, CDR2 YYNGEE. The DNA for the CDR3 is TGTGCCAGCAGCCCGCGGGTTCTGGGACCTTACGAGCAGTACTTC. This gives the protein CASSPRVLGPYEQYF.

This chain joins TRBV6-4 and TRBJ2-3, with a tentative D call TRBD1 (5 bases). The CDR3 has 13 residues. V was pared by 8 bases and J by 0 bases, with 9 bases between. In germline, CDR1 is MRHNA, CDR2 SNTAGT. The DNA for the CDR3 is TGTGCCAGCGGGGCGTCTAGCACAGATACGCAGTATTTT. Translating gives CASGASSTDTQYF.

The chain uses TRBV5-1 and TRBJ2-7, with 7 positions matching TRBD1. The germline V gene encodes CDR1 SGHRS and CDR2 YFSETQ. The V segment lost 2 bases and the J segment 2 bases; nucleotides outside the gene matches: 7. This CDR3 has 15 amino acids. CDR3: CASSFTTGIAYEQYF. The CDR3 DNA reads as TGCGCCAGCAGCTTCACGACAGGGATTGCCTACGAGCAGTACTTC. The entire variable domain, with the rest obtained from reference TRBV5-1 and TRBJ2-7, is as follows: KAGVTQTPRYLIKTRGQQVTLSCSPISGHRSVSWYQQTPGQGLQFLFEYFSETQRNKGNFPGRFSGRQFSNSRSEMNVSTLELGDSALYLCASSFTTGIAYEQYFGPGTRLTVT.

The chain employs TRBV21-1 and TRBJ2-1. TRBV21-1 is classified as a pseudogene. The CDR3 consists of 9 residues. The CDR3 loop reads CASSNEQFF. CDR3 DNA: TGTGCCAGCAGCAATGAGCAGTTCTTC.

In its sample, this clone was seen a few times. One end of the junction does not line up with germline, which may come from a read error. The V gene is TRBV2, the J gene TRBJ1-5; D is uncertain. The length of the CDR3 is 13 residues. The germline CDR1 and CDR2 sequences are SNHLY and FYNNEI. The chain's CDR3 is CASSGARREVSNF. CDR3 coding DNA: TGTGCCAGCAGTGGCGCCCGGCGGGAAGTCTCGAATTTT.

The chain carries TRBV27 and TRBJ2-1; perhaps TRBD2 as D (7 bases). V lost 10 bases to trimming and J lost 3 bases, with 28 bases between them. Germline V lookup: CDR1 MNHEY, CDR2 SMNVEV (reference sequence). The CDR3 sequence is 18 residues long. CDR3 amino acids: CATTTVLGPGGDYNEQFF. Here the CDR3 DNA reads TGTGCCACCACCACAGTTTTAGGCCCGGGGGGCGACTACAATGAGCAGTTCTTC.

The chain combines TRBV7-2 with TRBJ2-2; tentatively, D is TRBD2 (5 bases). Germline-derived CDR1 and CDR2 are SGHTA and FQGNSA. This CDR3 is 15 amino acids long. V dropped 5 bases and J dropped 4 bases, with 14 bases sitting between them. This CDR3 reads CASSPLVGSTGELFF. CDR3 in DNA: TGTGCCAGCAGCCCCCTCGTAGGGAGCACCGGGGAGCTGTTTTTT.

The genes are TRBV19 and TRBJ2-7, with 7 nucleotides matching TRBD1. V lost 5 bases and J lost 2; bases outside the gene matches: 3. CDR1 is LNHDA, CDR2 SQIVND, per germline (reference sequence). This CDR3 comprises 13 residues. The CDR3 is CASSRQGPYEQYF. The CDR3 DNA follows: TGTGCCAGTAGTCGACAGGGTCCCTACGAGCAGTACTTC.

The CDR3 protein is CASSGISGGPYNEQFF. CDR3 nucleotide sequence: TGTGCCAGCAGCGGCATCAGCGGGGGCCCCTACAATGAGCAGTTCTTC. This rearrangement joins TRBV9 to TRBJ2-1; 8 bases match TRBD2. This CDR3 comprises 16 residues. V gave up 3 bases and J gave up 2 bases; unmatched junction bases: 7. The germline CDR1 and CDR2 sequences are SGDLS and YYNGEE. The full variable domain, its missing parts supplied by reference TRBV9 and TRBJ2-1, is DSGVTQTPKHLITATGQRVTLRCSPRSGDLSVYWYQQSLDQGLQFLIQYYNGEERAKGNILERFSAQQFPDLHSELNLSSLELGDSALYFCASSGISGGPYNEQFFGPGTRLTVL.